This T cell receptor (beta chain) was profiled in a study of shared clonotypes between healthy human individuals. Naive CD8 cells lacked CD45RO, underwent positive selection for CCR7 and left out terminally differentiated effector memory CD45RA+ cells. This CDR3 contains 13 residues. Germline values: CDR1 SEHNR, CDR2 FQNEAQ (reference sequence). Trimming removed 11 bases from V and 6 bases from J; junction bases left unmatched: 10. Data came from immunoSEQ multiplex PCR; TCRdb stores just in-frame clones and leaves some out. The table has 760,000 or so clones, about 96% seen once; the top ten hold less than 0.25%.

The TCR comes from a man aged 30 to 45 in good health. The J gene is TRBJ2-7, the V gene TRBV7-9; the match to TRBD2 covers 10 bases. Sequenced input: naive CD8+ T cells sorted from blood. DNA for the CDR3: TGTGCCGGAGTCGGAGCGGGAGGGCTCGAGCAGTACTTC. Amino acid sequence: CAGVGAGGLEQYF.